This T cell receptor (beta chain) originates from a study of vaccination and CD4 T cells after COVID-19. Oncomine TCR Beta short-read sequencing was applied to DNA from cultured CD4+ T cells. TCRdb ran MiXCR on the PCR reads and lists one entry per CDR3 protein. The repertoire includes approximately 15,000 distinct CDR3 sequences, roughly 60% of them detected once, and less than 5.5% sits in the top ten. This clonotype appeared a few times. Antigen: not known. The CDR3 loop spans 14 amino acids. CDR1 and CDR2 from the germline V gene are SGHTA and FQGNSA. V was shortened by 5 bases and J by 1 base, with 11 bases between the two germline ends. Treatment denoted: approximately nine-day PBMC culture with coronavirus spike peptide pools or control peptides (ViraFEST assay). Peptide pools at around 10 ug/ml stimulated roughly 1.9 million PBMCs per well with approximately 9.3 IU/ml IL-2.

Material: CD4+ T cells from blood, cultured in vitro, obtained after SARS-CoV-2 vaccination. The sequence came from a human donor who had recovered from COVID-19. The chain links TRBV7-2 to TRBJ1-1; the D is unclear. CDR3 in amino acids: CASSVGLRNTEAFF. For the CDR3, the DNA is TGTGCCAGCAGCGTCGGACTCCGGAACACTGAAGCTTTCTTT. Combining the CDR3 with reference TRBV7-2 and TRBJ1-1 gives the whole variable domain GAGVSQSPSNKVTEKGKDVELRCDPISGHTALYWYRQSLGQGLEFLIYFQGNSAPDKSGLPSDRFSAERTGGSVSTLTIQRTQQEDSAVYLCASSVGLRNTEAFFGQGTRLTVV.